The sample holds a few counts of the clone carrying this T cell receptor (beta chain). Preparing the TCRbeta library involved the use of unique molecular identifiers. TCRdb fed the PCR reads into MiXCR, producing one record per CDR3 protein. The data contain about 500,000 distinct CDR3 sequences, about 31% of them singletons. The data belong to a study of T-cell reconstitution after alpha-beta-depleted transplantation in children. The CDR3 sequence is 11 residues long. CDR1 is SEHNR and CDR2 is FQNEAQ in the germline V gene (reference sequence). V was clipped by 8 bases and J by 16 bases; unmatched bases: 8.

The chain joins TRBV7-9 to TRBJ2-1, with 10 positions matching TRBD1. The sample in question was PBMCs from the stem cell graft donor, obtained from the stem cell graft. This TCR was recovered from a human donor who donated a stem cell graft to a child with aplastic anemia. For the CDR3, the DNA is TGTGCCAGCTGGGACAGGGGAGTTGCATTCTTC. The encoded protein is CASWDRGVAFF.